This T cell receptor beta chain is from a study of technical replicates of blood from a few donors. The CDR3 extends over 14 amino acids. V lost 2 bases, J lost 5 bases, and 10 bases lay in between. The germline CDR1 and CDR2 sequences are SGHTA and FQGTGA. The data were produced by immunoSEQ multiplex PCR, yet TCRdb's version contains in-frame clones alone and is incomplete. Seen here are 70,000 to 85,000 clones, just under 95% observed once, and the top ten hold approximately 0.39%. The chain recombines TRBV7-3 with TRBJ2-1; perhaps TRBD1 as D (5 bases). The receptor was derived from a human donor in good health. Sample: T cells isolated from PBMCs. CDR3 sequence reads: CASSLGHSNNEQFF. Here the CDR3 DNA reads TGTGCCAGCAGCTTAGGACATTCTAACAATGAGCAGTTCTTC.